The 4 T cell receptor beta chains below come from one sample, sequenced in a study of Ad26.COV2.S vaccination and SARS-CoV-2 variants. Treatment reported: approximately 18 received Ad26.COV2.S at low or high dose, single or two shots; several received placebo; per-sample allocation not given. Specimen acquisition occurred on day 63 following the initial vaccine or placebo injection. Sequencing used immunoSEQ multiplex PCR; TCRdb keeps in-frame clones, though not all of them. The repertoire holds hundreds of thousands of clones, approximately 89% seen once, with approximately 3.3% in the top ten. The source was peripheral blood, collected in a trial of Ad26.COV2.S vaccine versus placebo. These receptors were collected from a person aged 18-60 years who received the Ad26.COV2.S COVID-19 vaccine or a placebo.

The chain combines TRBV13 with TRBJ2-1; tentatively, D is TRBD1 (5 bases). The CDR3 covers 16 residues. Germline values: CDR1 PRHDT, CDR2 FYEKMQ (reference sequence). V lost 1 base to trimming and J lost 0 bases, with 10 bases between them. CDR3 sequence: CASSLASRGSYNEQFF. The CDR3 nucleotides are TGTGCCAGCAGCTTAGCTTCTAGGGGCTCCTACAATGAGCAGTTCTTC.

This clone came up once. The CDR3 sequence is CASSFRPGPEQFF. CDR3 nucleotides: TGTGCCAGCAGCTTCCGACCCGGGCCTGAGCAGTTCTTC. V and J are TRBV7-3 and TRBJ2-1, with unresolved D. V was pared by 3 bases and J by 9 bases, with 12 bases between. Germline CDR1 and CDR2: SGHTA and FQGTGA. The CDR3 length is 13 residues. The full variable domain, rest sourced from reference TRBV7-3 and TRBJ2-1, is GAGVSQTPSNKVTEKGKYVELRCDPISGHTALYWYRQSLGQGPEFLIYFQGTGAADDSGLPNDRFFAVRPEGSVSTLKIQRTERGDSAVYLCASSFRPGPEQFFGPGTRLTVL.

The rearrangement joins TRBV18 to TRBJ2-3; TRBD2 matches at 8 bases. Trimming at V came to 6 bases and at J to 2 bases, leaving 10 bases not matched to a gene. Germline V gives CDR1 KGHSH, CDR2 LQKENI. The CDR3 runs 16 residues. CDR3 sequence: CASSDQSGGNTDTQYF. CDR3 DNA sequence: TGTGCCAGCTCCGACCAAAGCGGGGGCAACACAGATACGCAGTATTTT.

The J gene is TRBJ1-1, the V gene TRBV10-3; D gene ambiguous. The CDR3 loop spans 16 amino acids. Deletions cut 0 bases from V and 3 bases from J, with 14 bases between. Germline loops: CDR1 ENHRY, CDR2 SYGVKD. The CDR3 DNA sequence: TGTGCCATCAGTGAGTCCGCACCCAGAGGAGACACTGAAGCTTTCTTT. This codes for CAISESAPRGDTEAFF.